A single sample is the source of the 32 T cell receptor beta chains below, sequenced in a study of T-cell memory formation after mild COVID-19. TCRdb called the 5' RACE reads again in MiXCR, with one record for every CDR3 protein. The data hold 390,000 or so distinct CDR3 sequences, with about 16% observed a single time. Sequencing was done on a sample of PBMCs or a T cell subset sorted from them (not recorded which). The receptors stem from a man between 18 and 35 years old who had mild COVID-19 (a few samples of this study predate the infection). Cell type and time point are not known.

This clonotype was seen only once. This rearrangement joins TRBV19 to TRBJ2-7; 7 bases agree with TRBD2. Trimming took 4 bases from V and 2 from J; bases not matched to a gene: 2. CDR3 length: 13 residues. Germline CDR1 reads LNHDA; CDR2 reads SQIVND (reference sequence). The CDR3 loop reads CASSNAGAYEQYF. CDR3 DNA sequence: TGTGCCAGTAGTAACGCGGGGGCCTACGAGCAGTACTTC.

The V and J genes are TRBV7-2 and TRBJ1-6, with a weak D call TRBD1 (5 bases). V was pared by 4 bases and J by 6 bases, with 19 bases between. The CDR3 extends over 17 amino acids. Per the germline V gene, CDR1 is SGHTA and CDR2 is FQGNSA. The CDR3 here is CASSSDYPGVGNSPLHF. The DNA for the CDR3 is TGTGCCAGCAGCTCCGATTATCCGGGGGTCGGTAATTCACCCCTCCACTTT.

This clonotype has only a few counts. This rearrangement joins TRBV7-9 to TRBJ2-3; 13 positions match TRBD2. Unmatched junction bases numbered 10, after V lost 4 bases and J lost 6 bases. In germline, CDR1 is SEHNR, CDR2 FQNEAQ (reference sequence). CDR3 length: 17 residues. This CDR3 is CASSSIGLAGVLDTQYF. The CDR3 DNA reads as TGTGCCAGCAGCTCCATCGGACTAGCGGGGGTCCTGGATACGCAGTATTTT.

This rearrangement joins TRBV12-3 or TRBV12-4 to TRBJ1-2; 7 nucleotides match TRBD1. The V and J ends lost 5 bases and 8 bases, in that order; junction bases with no gene match: 5. CDR3 size: 12 residues. For the CDR3, the DNA is TGTGCCAGCAGTACAGGGGTGCAGGGCTACACCTTC. Protein sequence: CASSTGVQGYTF.

This clonotype appeared many times. V usage is TRBV6-5 and J usage is TRBJ2-7, with D uncertain. Trimming shortened V by 6 bases and J by 2 bases, and 17 bases separated the two germline ends. This CDR3 is 15 amino acids long. CDR1 is MNHEY and CDR2 is SVGAGI in the germline V gene. Here the CDR3 reads CASRPGLQEPYEQYF. DNA for the CDR3: TGTGCCAGCAGACCCGGGTTGCAGGAGCCCTACGAGCAGTACTTC.

The chain joins TRBV7-2 to TRBJ1-2; 8 bases agree with TRBD1. The germline V gene has CDR1 SGHTA and CDR2 FQGNSA. The CDR3 covers 14 residues. V gave up 5 bases and J gave up 6 bases; unmatched junction bases: 8. CDR3 in amino acids: CASSRGQGIDGYTF. The CDR3 bases are TGTGCCAGCAGCCGTGGACAGGGTATAGATGGCTACACCTTC.

The chain carries TRBV5-1 and TRBJ1-1; tentatively, D is TRBD1 (6 bases). Looked up from germline, CDR1 is SGHRS and CDR2 is YFSETQ. The CDR3 runs to 13 residues. The V gene lost 7 bases and the J gene lost 1 base, with 11 bases spanning the gap. This CDR3 is CASGRGTNTEAFF. In nucleotides, the CDR3 is TGCGCCAGCGGCAGGGGAACGAACACTGAAGCTTTCTTT.

The chain carries TRBV7-8 and TRBJ2-5; 9 bases map to TRBD2. The trim removed 5 bases at V and 5 bases at J, leaving 12 bases unmatched. CDR3 length: 16 residues. The germline V gene encodes CDR1 SGHVS and CDR2 FQNEAQ. CDR3 amino acids: CASSGEAGGPRETQYF. The CDR3 DNA is TGTGCCAGCAGCGGGGAGGCGGGGGGGCCGAGGGAGACCCAGTACTTC. The variable domain in full, with the rest retrieved from reference TRBV7-8 and TRBJ2-5, is GAGVSQSPRYKVAKRGQDVALRCDPISGHVSLFWYQQALGQGPEFLTYFQNEAQLDKSGLPSDRFFAERPEGSVSTLKIQRTQQEDSAVYLCASSGEAGGPRETQYFGPGTRLLVL.

This clonotype was seen only a few times. V and J are TRBV4-1 and TRBJ1-4; unclear D gene. CDR3 length: 15 residues. Trimming stripped 6 bases from V and 8 bases from J, with 19 bases between. Germline V gene sequence: CDR1 MGHRA, CDR2 YSYEKL. CDR3 coding DNA: TGCGCCAGCAGTCCGGGCGAAGGGCGGTGGGAAAAACTGTTTTTT. Its protein is CASSPGEGRWEKLFF.

V gene TRBV4-1 combines with J gene TRBJ2-1; 12 bases agree with TRBD2. The V gene end was trimmed by 4 bases and the J gene end by 8 bases; junction bases not matched to a gene: 6. This CDR3 contains 15 residues. Germline CDR1 is MGHRA and CDR2 is YSYEKL. The CDR3 DNA sequence: TGCGCCAGCAGCCTATTTACTAGCGGGGGGTATGAGCAGTTCTTC. Residues: CASSLFTSGGYEQFF.

There are a few counts of this clonotype. This chain uses TRBV4-3 with TRBJ1-2; D uncertain. CDR1 is LGHNA, CDR2 YSLEER, per germline. This CDR3 has 14 amino acids. Trimming removed 4 bases from V and 8 bases from J, with 17 bases in between. CDR3 loop: CASSRSREPRGYTF. The DNA of the CDR3 is TGCGCCAGCAGCCGCTCGAGGGAGCCGCGAGGCTACACCTTC.

V usage is TRBV4-1 and J usage is TRBJ1-2; D remains unclear. The CDR3 is 12 residues long. Germline V gives CDR1 MGHRA, CDR2 YSYEKL. V lost 6 bases and J 4 bases, leaving 9 bases between the germline ends. The CDR3 region is CASSREGYGYTF. The DNA of the CDR3 is TGCGCCAGCAGTAGGGAGGGCTATGGCTACACCTTC.

This sequence joins TRBV19 and TRBJ1-2, with 7 bases aligning to TRBD1. Germline CDR1 LNHDA, CDR2 SQIVND (reference sequence). This CDR3 has 13 amino acids. The junction had 4 bases not matched to a gene; V was cut back by 6 bases and J by 3 bases. CDR3 sequence (DNA): TGTGCCAGTAGCCGACAGGGTCACTATGGCTACACCTTC. Protein sequence: CASSRQGHYGYTF.

The chain carries TRBV19 and TRBJ2-5; 7 nucleotides align to TRBD1. The CDR3 is 12 residues long. J was trimmed by 6 bases and V by 7 bases; bases with no gene match: 5. Germline V gene lookup returns CDR1 LNHDA and CDR2 SQIVND (reference sequence). CDR3 amino acids: CASKDRAKTQYF. The CDR3 DNA reads TGTGCCAGTAAAGACAGGGCGAAGACCCAGTACTTC. The variable domain in full, with the rest retrieved from reference TRBV19 and TRBJ2-5, is DGGITQSPKYLFRKEGQNVTLSCEQNLNHDAMYWYRQDPGQGLRLIYYSQIVNDFQKGDIAEGYSVSREKKESFPLTVTSAQKNPTAFYLCASKDRAKTQYFGPGTRLLVL.

The table lists this clonotype with a few counts. The chain uses TRBV7-2 and TRBJ1-1; D remains ambiguous. Germline V CDR1 and CDR2: SGHTA, FQGNSA. The length of the CDR3 is 14 residues. The germline V and J ends were trimmed by 2 bases and 3 bases, with 10 bases remaining between them. As DNA, the CDR3 is TGTGCCAGCAGCTTACGGGCCGTGCACACTGAAGCTTTCTTT. It is translated as CASSLRAVHTEAFF.

The rearrangement joins TRBV2 to TRBJ2-3; possible D gene TRBD2, 7 bases. Germline lookup yields CDR1 SNHLY and CDR2 FYNNEI. Trimming left V 8 bases short and J 4 bases short, with 16 bases between. This CDR3 spans 14 amino acids. The CDR3 sequence is CASLARGASDTQYF. The CDR3, as DNA: TGTGCCAGCTTGGCCCGGGGGGCATCAGATACGCAGTATTTT.

CDR3 residues: CASSLESNPYGYTF. CDR3 sequence (DNA): TGCGCCAGCAGCTTGGAATCGAATCCCTATGGCTACACCTTC. This chain links TRBV5-1 with TRBJ1-2; D gene unclear. The V and J ends lost 0 bases and 4 bases respectively, with 10 bases between them. Germline loops: CDR1 SGHRS, CDR2 YFSETQ. The CDR3 length is 14 residues.

CDR3 sequence: CATTLGGLNTEAFF. The DNA of the CDR3 is TGCGCCACCACGCTGGGAGGCCTGAACACTGAAGCTTTCTTT. J is TRBJ1-1 and V is TRBV5-1; D ambiguous. CDR3 length equals 14 residues. Germline loops: CDR1 SGHRS, CDR2 YFSETQ. V was clipped by 9 bases and J by 0 bases, with 15 bases between them.

V and J are TRBV12-3 or TRBV12-4 and TRBJ2-3; TRBD1 agrees at 7 bases. This CDR3 contains 15 residues. Trimming at V came to 7 bases and at J to 2 bases, leaving 9 bases not matched to a gene. The CDR3 loop is CASITPGQITDTQYF. The CDR3 DNA sequence: TGTGCCAGCATTACTCCGGGACAGATCACAGATACGCAGTATTTT.

This clonotype was counted between two and nine times. In DNA form, the CDR3 reads TGTGCCAGCAGTCTCTCCGGGACAGGGAGAAGGGGCTACACCTTC. Protein product: CASSLSGTGRRGYTF. The chain has TRBV12-3 or TRBV12-4 and TRBJ1-2; 9 nucleotides agree with TRBD1. The CDR3 spans 15 residues. V lost 5 bases, J lost 8 bases, and 12 bases stayed unmatched.

The V gene is TRBV13, the J gene TRBJ2-3, with a possible D match to TRBD1 (5 bases). The V end lost 2 bases, the J end lost 10 bases, and 7 bases lay between the germline ends. CDR3 length equals 11 residues. From germline, CDR1 is PRHDT and CDR2 FYEKMQ (reference sequence). The CDR3 sequence: CASSLQGAQYF. CDR3 DNA: TGTGCCAGCAGCTTACAGGGCGCGCAGTATTTT.

This clonotype was seen a few times. The genes are TRBV20-1 and TRBJ2-1; TRBD2 might be the D (7 bases). Between the trimmed V and J ends, which lost 6 bases and 8 bases, there was a span of 23 bases. The V gene's germline CDR1 is DFQATT and CDR2 SNEGSKA (reference sequence). The CDR3 length is 15 residues. The chain's CDR3 is CSAVPPRGAVDEQFF. For the CDR3, the DNA is TGCAGTGCGGTACCTCCCCGGGGGGCGGTGGATGAGCAGTTCTTC.

In its sample, this clonotype was seen a few times. This chain uses TRBV29-1 with TRBJ1-6, with 8 bases aligning to TRBD1. CDR1 and CDR2 (germline): SQVTM, ANQGSEA. The CDR3 spans 13 residues. Losses at the gene ends were 7 bases for V and 7 bases for J; bases not matched to a gene: 6. This chain's CDR3 is CSAGDRPNSPLHF. Written as DNA, the CDR3 is TGCAGCGCCGGGGACAGGCCAAATTCACCCCTCCACTTT.

The chain is built from TRBV20-1 and TRBJ2-7, with D perhaps TRBD1 (5 bases). CDR3 length: 12 residues. The germline V gene encodes CDR1 DFQATT and CDR2 SNEGSKA (reference sequence). The ends were cut back, 4 bases at V and 2 bases at J, with 9 bases in the middle. Here the CDR3 DNA reads TGCAGTGCTACAGGGTTTGCCTACGAGCAGTACTTC. This translates into CSATGFAYEQYF.

The chain joins TRBV7-2 to TRBJ2-5, with 9 bases that match TRBD2. The germline CDR1 and CDR2 sequences are SGHTA and FQGNSA. Trimming removed 2 bases from V and 2 bases from J; junction bases left unmatched: 6. The CDR3 length is 16 residues. The DNA of the CDR3 is TGTGCCAGCAGCTTACGTCCTAGCGGGGTACAAGAGACCCAGTACTTC. Amino acids: CASSLRPSGVQETQYF.

This clonotype showed up just a few times. CDR3 DNA: TGTGCCAGCAGTCGAAATACGGCAGAAAATACAGATACGCAGTATTTT. Protein product: CASSRNTAENTDTQYF. The chain joins TRBV7-9 to TRBJ2-3; D gene uncertain. V lost 6 bases to trimming and J lost 3 bases, with 19 bases between them. This CDR3 has 16 amino acids. The germline V gene has CDR1 SEHNR and CDR2 FQNEAQ (reference sequence). Drawing the rest from reference TRBV7-9 and TRBJ2-3, the complete variable domain is DTGVSQNPRHKITKRGQNVTFRCDPISEHNRLYWYRQTLGQGPEFLTYFQNEAQLEKSRLLSDRFSAERPKGSFSTLEIQRTEQGDSAMYLCASSRNTAENTDTQYFGPGTRLTVL.

This clonotype occurred a few times. The chain employs TRBV27 and TRBJ2-4; either TRBD1 or TRBD2 may fit D (5 bases each). CDR1 is MNHEY and CDR2 is SMNVEV in the germline V gene (reference sequence). This CDR3 comprises 15 residues. V was shortened by 5 bases and J by 2 bases, with 13 bases between the two germline ends. DNA of the CDR3: TGTGCCAGCAGTAGTTTTTGGGGGTCCAAAAACATTCAGTACTTC. Translation gives CASSSFWGSKNIQYF.

This clonotype was counted at least ten times. The genes are TRBV5-1 and TRBJ1-3; tentatively, D is TRBD1 (5 bases). The CDR3 sequence is 16 residues long. Germline-derived CDR1 and CDR2 are SGHRS and YFSETQ. The V gene lost 3 bases and the J gene lost 0 bases, with 13 bases spanning the gap. CDR3 sequence reads: CASSSGTGSSGNTIYF. The CDR3 region has the DNA TGCGCCAGCAGCTCCGGGACGGGGAGCTCTGGAAACACCATATATTTT. Together with reference TRBV5-1 and TRBJ1-3, the CDR3 gives the full variable domain: KAGVTQTPRYLIKTRGQQVTLSCSPISGHRSVSWYQQTPGQGLQFLFEYFSETQRNKGNFPGRFSGRQFSNSRSEMNVSTLELGDSALYLCASSSGTGSSGNTIYFGEGSWLTVV.

The J gene is TRBJ2-3, the V gene TRBV30; D uncertain. V was shortened by 3 bases and J by 6 bases, with 10 bases between the two germline ends. CDR1 is GTSNPN, CDR2 SVGIG, per germline (reference sequence). This CDR3 region has 12 residues. The CDR3 protein is CAWSVSADTQYF. CDR3 DNA sequence: TGTGCCTGGAGCGTCAGCGCTGATACGCAGTATTTT.

The chain joins TRBV3-1 to TRBJ2-7; D remains unclear. Germline V gene data show CDR1 as LGHDT and CDR2 as YNNKEL (reference sequence). The CDR3 sequence is 15 residues long. Trimming pared 2 bases from V and 8 bases from J, leaving 19 bases between. This CDR3 reads CASSQRAVNSPQQYF. For the CDR3, the DNA is TGTGCCAGCAGCCAACGGGCAGTCAATTCGCCTCAGCAGTACTTC.

A few counts support this clonotype. The rearrangement links TRBV24-1 to TRBJ2-5; 9 nucleotides line up with TRBD2. V dropped 5 bases and J dropped 4; count of bases not matched to a gene: 4. This CDR3 region has 14 residues. CDR1 and CDR2 from the germline V gene are KGHDR and SFDVKD. The CDR3 here is CATSAASGAETQYF. The CDR3 DNA follows: TGTGCCACCAGTGCGGCTAGCGGGGCAGAGACCCAGTACTTC.

This chain joins TRBV5-1 and TRBJ2-3; 9 nucleotides agree with TRBD2. The CDR3 covers 16 residues. Germline loops: CDR1 SGHRS, CDR2 YFSETQ. Trimming removed 4 bases from V and 5 bases from J; junction bases left unmatched: 11. The CDR3 nucleotides read TGCGCCAGCAGCCCGGGACTAGCCTCCCCCGGAGATACGCAGTATTTT. Its protein product is CASSPGLASPGDTQYF.